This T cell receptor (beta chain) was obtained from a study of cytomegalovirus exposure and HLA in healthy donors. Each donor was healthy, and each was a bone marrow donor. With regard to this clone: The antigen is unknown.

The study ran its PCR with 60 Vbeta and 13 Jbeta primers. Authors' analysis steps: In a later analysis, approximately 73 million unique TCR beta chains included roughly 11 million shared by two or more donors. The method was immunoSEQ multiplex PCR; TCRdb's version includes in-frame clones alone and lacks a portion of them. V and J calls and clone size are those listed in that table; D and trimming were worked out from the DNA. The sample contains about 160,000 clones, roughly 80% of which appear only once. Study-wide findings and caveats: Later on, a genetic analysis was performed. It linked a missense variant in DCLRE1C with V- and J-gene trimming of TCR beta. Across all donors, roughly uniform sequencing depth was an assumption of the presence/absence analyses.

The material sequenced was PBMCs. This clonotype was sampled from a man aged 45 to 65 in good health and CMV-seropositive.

The CDR3 spells CASSRDTNTEAFF. CDR3 bases: TGTGCCAGCTCCAGGGACACCAACACTGAAGCTTTCTTT. This chain links TRBV18 with TRBJ1-1, with D possibly TRBD1 on 6 matching bases. Looked up from germline, CDR1 is KGHSH and CDR2 is LQKENI. V was shortened by 6 bases and J by 2 bases, with 10 bases between the two germline ends. There are 13 residues in the CDR3.